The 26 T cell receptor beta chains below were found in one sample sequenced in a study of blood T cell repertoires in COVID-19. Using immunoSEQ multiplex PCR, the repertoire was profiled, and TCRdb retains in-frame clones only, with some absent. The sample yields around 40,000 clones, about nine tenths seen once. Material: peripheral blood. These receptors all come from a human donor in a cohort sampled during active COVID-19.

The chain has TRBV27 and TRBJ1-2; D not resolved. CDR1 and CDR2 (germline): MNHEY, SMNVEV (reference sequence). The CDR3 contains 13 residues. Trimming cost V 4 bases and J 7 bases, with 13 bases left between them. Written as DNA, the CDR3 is TGTGCCAGCAGTTGGAGCCCGGGTACTGGCTACACCTTC. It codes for CASSWSPGTGYTF.

DNA for the CDR3: TGCGCCAGCAGTTCAAAATGGAGGACAGTTTATGGCTACACCTTC. This codes for CASSSKWRTVYGYTF. The chain carries TRBV23-1 and TRBJ1-2, with D possibly matching TRBD1 (6 bases). TRBV23-1 is an ORF for which the function is uncertain. V dropped 5 bases and J dropped 5 bases, with 18 bases sitting between them. The length of the CDR3 is 15 residues.

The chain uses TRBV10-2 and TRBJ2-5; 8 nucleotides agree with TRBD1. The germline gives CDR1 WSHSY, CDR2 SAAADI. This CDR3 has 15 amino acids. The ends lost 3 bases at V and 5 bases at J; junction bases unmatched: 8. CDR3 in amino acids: CASSDNQGATETQYF. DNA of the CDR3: TGCGCCAGCAGTGATAACCAGGGGGCTACCGAGACCCAGTACTTC.

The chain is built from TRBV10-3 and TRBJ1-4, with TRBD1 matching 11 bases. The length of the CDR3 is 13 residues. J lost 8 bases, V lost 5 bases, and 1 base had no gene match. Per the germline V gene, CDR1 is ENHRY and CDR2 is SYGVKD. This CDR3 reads CAISRDRGEKLFF. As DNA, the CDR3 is TGTGCCATCAGTCGGGACAGGGGGGAAAAACTGTTTTTT.

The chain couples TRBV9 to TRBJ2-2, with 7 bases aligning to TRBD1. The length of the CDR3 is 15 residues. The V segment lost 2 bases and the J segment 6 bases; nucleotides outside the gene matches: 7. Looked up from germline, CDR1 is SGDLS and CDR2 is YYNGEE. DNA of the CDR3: TGTGCCAGCAGCGTTAGACAGGGTGGGTCCGGGGAGCTGTTTTTT. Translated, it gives CASSVRQGGSGELFF.

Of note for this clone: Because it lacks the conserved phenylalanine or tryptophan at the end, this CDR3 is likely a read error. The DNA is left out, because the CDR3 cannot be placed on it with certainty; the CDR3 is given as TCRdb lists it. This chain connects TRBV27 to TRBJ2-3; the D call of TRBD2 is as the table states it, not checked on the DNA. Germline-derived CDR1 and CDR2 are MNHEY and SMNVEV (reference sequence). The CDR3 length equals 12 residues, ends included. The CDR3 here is CASSLSRGPKVY.

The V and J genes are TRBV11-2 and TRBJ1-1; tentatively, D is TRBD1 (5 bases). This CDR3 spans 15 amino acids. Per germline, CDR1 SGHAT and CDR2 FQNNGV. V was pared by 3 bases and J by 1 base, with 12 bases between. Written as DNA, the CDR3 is TGTGCCAGCAGCTTGCCGGGGGGACCGAACACTGAAGCTTTCTTT. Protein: CASSLPGGPNTEAFF.

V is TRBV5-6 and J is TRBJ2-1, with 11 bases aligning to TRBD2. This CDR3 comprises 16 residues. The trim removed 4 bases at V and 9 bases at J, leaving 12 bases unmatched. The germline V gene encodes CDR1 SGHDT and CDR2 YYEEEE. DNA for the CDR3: TGTGCCAGCAGCCGCCGGGAGGGGCTAGCGGGGGGTGAGCAGTTCTTC. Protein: CASSRREGLAGGEQFF.

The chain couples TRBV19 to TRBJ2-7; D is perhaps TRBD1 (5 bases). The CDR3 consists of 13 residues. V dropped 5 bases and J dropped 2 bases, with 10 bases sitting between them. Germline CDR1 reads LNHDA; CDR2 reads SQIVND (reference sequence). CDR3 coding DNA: TGTGCCAGTAGTTCCGGACAACCCTACGAGCAGTACTTC. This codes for CASSSGQPYEQYF.

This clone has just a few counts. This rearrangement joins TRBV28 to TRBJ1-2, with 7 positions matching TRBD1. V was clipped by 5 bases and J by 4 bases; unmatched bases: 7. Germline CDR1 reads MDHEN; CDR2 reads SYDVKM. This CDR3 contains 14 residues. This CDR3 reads CASSRDSPGYGYTF. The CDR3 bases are TGTGCCAGCAGTAGGGACAGTCCTGGCTATGGCTACACCTTC.

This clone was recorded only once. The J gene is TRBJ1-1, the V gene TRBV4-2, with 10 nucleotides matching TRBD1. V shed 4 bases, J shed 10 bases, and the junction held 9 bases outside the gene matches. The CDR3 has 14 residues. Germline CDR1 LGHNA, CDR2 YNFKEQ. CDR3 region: CASSPTDRGRLAFF. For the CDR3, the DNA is TGTGCCAGCAGCCCGACTGACAGGGGGCGGTTAGCTTTCTTT.

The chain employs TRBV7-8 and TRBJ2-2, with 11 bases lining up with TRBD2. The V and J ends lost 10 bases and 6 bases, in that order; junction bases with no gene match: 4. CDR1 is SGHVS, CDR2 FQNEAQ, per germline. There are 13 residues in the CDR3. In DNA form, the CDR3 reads TGTGCCACAAGACTAGCGGGATCCGGGGAGCTGTTTTTT. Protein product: CATRLAGSGELFF.

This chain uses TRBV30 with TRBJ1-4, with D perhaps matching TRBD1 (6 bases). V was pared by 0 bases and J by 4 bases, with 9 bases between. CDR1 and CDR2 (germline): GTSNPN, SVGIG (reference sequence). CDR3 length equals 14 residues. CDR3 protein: CAWSVHRDNEKLFF. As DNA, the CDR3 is TGTGCCTGGAGTGTACACAGGGATAATGAAAAACTGTTTTTT.

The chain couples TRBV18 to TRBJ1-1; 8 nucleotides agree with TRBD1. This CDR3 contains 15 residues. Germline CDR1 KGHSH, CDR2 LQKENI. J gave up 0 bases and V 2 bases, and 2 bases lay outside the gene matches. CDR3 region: CASSPGQGLNTEAFF. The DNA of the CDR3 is TGTGCCAGCTCACCAGGACAGGGACTGAACACTGAAGCTTTCTTT.

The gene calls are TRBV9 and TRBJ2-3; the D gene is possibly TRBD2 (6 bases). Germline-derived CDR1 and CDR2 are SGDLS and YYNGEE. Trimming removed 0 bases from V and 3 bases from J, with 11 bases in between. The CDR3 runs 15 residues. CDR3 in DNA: TGTGCCAGCAGCGTAGACGGGGGAAAAACAGATACGCAGTATTTT. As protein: CASSVDGGKTDTQYF.

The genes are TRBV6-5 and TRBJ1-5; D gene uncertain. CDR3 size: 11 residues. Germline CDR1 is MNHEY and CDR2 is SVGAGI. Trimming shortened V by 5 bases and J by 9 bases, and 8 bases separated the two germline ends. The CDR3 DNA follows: TGTGCCAGCAGTCATGGCGGGCCCCAGCATTTT. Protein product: CASSHGGPQHF.

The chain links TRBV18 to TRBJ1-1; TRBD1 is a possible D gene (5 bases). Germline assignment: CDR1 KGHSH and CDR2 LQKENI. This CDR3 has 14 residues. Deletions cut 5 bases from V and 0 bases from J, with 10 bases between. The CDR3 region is CASSSTVMNTEAFF. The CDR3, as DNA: TGTGCCAGCTCATCGACAGTAATGAACACTGAAGCTTTCTTT.

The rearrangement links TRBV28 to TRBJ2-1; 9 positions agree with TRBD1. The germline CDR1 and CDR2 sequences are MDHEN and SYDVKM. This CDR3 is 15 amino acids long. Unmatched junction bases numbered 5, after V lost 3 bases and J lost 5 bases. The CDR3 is CASSFRDRANNEQFF. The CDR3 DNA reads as TGTGCCAGCAGTTTCCGGGACAGGGCGAACAATGAGCAGTTCTTC.

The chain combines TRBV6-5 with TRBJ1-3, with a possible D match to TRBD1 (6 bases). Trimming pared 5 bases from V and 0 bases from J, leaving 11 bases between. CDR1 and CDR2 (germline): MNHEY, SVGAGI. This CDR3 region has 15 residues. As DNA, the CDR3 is TGTGCCAGCAGTCTCGGACAGAGCTCTGGAAACACCATATATTTT. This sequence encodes CASSLGQSSGNTIYF.

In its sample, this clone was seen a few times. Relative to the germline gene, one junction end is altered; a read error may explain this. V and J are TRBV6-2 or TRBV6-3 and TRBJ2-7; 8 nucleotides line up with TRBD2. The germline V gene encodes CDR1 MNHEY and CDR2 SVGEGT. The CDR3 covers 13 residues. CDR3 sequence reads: CASSPGTRMPRDF. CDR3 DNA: TGTGCCAGCAGTCCCGGGACTAGGATGCCGCGGGACTTC.

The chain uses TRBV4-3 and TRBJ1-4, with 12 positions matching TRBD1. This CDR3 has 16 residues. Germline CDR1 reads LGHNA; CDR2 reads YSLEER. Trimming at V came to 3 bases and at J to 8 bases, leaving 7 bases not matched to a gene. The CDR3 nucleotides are TGCGCCAGCAGCCAGGGACAGGGGGCGTTCGGGGAAAAACTGTTTTTT. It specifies CASSQGQGAFGEKLFF.

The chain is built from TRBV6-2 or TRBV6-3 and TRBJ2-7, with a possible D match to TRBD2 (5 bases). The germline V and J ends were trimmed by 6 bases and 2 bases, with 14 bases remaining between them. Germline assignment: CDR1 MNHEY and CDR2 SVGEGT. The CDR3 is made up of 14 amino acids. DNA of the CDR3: TGTGCCAGCAGCCGCCCGGACGGGACCTACGAGCAGTACTTC. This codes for CASSRPDGTYEQYF.

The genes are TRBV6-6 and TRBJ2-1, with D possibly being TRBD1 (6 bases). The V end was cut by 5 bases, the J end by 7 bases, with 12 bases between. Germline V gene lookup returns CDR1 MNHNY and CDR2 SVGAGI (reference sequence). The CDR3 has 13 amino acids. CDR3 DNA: TGTGCCAGCAGTCAGACAGGAACTAATGAGCAGTTCTTC. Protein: CASSQTGTNEQFF.

CDR3 bases: TGCGCCAGCAGCTGGACAGGGGCTCGGGGCACTGAAGCTTTCTTT. Translation gives CASSWTGARGTEAFF. The chain combines TRBV5-1 with TRBJ1-1; 9 positions match TRBD1. J gave up 4 bases and V 3 bases, and 7 bases lay outside the gene matches. CDR3 length: 15 residues. Germline CDR1 and CDR2: SGHRS and YFSETQ. Looking up the rest from reference TRBV5-1 and TRBJ1-1 gives the full variable domain: KAGVTQTPRYLIKTRGQQVTLSCSPISGHRSVSWYQQTPGQGLQFLFEYFSETQRNKGNFPGRFSGRQFSNSRSEMNVSTLELGDSALYLCASSWTGARGTEAFFGQGTRLTVV.

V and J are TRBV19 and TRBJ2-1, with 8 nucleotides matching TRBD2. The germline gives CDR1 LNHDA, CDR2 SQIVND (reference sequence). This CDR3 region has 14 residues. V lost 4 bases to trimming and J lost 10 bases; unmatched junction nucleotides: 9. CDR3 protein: CASSKRWTSWEQFF. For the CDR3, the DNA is TGTGCCAGTAGTAAAAGGTGGACTAGCTGGGAGCAGTTCTTC.

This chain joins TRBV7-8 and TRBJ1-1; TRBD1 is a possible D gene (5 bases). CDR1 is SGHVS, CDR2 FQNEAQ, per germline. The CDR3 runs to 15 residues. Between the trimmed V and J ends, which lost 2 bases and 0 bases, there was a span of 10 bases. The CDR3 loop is CASSLQGPVNTEAFF. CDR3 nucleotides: TGTGCCAGCAGCTTACAGGGTCCCGTGAACACTGAAGCTTTCTTT.